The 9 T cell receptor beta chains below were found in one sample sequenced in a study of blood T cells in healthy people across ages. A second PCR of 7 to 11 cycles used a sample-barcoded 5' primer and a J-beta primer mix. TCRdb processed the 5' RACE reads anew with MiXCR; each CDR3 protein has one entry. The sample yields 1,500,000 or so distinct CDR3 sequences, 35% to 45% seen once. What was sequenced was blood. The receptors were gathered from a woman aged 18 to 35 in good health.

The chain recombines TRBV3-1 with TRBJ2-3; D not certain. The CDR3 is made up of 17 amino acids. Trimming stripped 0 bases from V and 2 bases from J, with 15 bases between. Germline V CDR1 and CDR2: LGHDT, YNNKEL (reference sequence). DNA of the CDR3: TGTGCCAGCAGCCAAGATGTAGAGAGTGTCATCACAGATACGCAGTATTTT. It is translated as CASSQDVESVITDTQYF.

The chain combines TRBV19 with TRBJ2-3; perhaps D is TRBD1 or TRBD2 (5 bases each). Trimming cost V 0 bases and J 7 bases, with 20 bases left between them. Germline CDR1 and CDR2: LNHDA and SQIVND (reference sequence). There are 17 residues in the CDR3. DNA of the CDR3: TGTGCCAGTAGTATAGATCTGGCAGGGACGGGGAAGAATACGCAGTATTTT. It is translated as CASSIDLAGTGKNTQYF.

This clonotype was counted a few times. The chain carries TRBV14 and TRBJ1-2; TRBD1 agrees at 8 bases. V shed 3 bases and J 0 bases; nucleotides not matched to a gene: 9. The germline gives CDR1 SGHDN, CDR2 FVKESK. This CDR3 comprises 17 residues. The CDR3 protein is CASSQSIGQGPNYGYTF. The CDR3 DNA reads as TGTGCCAGCAGCCAGTCGATAGGACAGGGACCTAACTATGGCTACACCTTC. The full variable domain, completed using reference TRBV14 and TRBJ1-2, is EAGVTQFPSHSVIEKGQTVTLRCDPISGHDNLYWYRRVMGKEIKFLLHFVKESKQDESGMPNNRFLAERTGGTYSTLKVQPAELEDSGVYFCASSQSIGQGPNYGYTFGSGTRLTVV.

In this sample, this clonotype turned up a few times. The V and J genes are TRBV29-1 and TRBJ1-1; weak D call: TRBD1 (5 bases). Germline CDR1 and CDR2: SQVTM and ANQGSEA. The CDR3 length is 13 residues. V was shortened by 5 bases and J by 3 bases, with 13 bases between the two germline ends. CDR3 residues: CSVRWGRDTEAFF. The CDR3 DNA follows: TGCAGCGTTCGGTGGGGGAGGGACACTGAAGCTTTCTTT. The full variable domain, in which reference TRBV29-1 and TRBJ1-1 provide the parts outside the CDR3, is SAVISQKPSRDICQRGTSLTIQCQVDSQVTMMFWYRQQPGQSLTLIATANQGSEATYESGFVIDKFPISRPNLTFSTLTVSNMSPEDSSIYLCSVRWGRDTEAFFGQGTRLTVV.

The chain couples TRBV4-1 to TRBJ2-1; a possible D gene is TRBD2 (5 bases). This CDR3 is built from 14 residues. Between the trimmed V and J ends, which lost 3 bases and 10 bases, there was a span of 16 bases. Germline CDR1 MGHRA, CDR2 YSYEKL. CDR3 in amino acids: CASSQVAGRREQFF. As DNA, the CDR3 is TGCGCCAGCAGCCAGGTCGCGGGCCGTCGGGAGCAGTTCTTC.

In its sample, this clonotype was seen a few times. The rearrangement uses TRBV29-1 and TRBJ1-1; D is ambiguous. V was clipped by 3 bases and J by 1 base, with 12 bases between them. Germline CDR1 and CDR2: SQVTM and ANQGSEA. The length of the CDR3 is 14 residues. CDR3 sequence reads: CSVERLLSNTEAFF. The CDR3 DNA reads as TGCAGCGTTGAGAGGCTGCTCTCGAACACTGAAGCTTTCTTT.

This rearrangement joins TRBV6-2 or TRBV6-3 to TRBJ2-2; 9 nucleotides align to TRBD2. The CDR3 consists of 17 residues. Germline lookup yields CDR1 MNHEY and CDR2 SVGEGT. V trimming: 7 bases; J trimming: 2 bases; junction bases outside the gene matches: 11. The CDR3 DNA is TGTGCCAGCACCCCTCATTCTAGCGGGGTTAACACCGGGGAGCTGTTTTTT. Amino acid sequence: CASTPHSSGVNTGELFF.

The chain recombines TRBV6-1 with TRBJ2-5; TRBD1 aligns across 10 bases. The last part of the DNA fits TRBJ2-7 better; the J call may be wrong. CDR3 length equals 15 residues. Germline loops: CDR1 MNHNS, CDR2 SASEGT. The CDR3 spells CASSEPGTGDDEQYF. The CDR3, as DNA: TGTGCCAGCAGTGAACCCGGGACAGGGGACGACGAGCAGTACTTC.

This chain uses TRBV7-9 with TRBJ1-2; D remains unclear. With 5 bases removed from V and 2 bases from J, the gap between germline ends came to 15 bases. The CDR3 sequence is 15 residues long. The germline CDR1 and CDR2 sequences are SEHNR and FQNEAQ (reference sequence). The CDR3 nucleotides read TGTGCCAGCAGCCTCGCTCTGGAGCCGAACTATGGCTACACCTTC. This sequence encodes CASSLALEPNYGYTF. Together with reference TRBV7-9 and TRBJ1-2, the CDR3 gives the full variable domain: DTGVSQNPRHKITKRGQNVTFRCDPISEHNRLYWYRQTLGQGPEFLTYFQNEAQLEKSRLLSDRFSAERPKGSFSTLEIQRTEQGDSAMYLCASSLALEPNYGYTFGSGTRLTVV.